This T cell receptor beta chain was recorded in a study of blood T cell repertoires in COVID-19 (TCRdb year 2020). At the level of the whole study: The collaborator samples originated in the United States, Italy and Spain and spanned the acute and convalescent phases of COVID-19. Sample metadata almost always included a de-identified subject ID, COVID-19 status, age in years and sex. Deeply sampled blood TCRbeta repertoires from subjects exposed to, actively infected with, or recovered from COVID-19 were included in the dataset. Samples were obtained from the ongoing ImmuneRACE study (first 160 participants) and from about 1,300 subjects provided by 6 global collaborators. Where available, HLA class I and class II types were taken from metadata supplied by the sample provider and were not determined by assay-based typing. The material from the prospective study consisted of cDNA or gDNA derived from T cells, B-cell-depleted T cells, or PBMCs. A freely available public database, intended as a resource for researchers studying the immune response to SARS-CoV-2, is where the repertoires were released. What the study reported, not specific to this receptor: Clinical and demographic metadata were provided uncurated, with the amount varying by source and participant.

About this clone itself: What antigen it recognizes has not been identified. No base-level quality is on record; no much larger clone is a single base apart.

TCRbeta CDR3 regions were amplified from genomic DNA using the immunoSEQ Assay, a bias-controlled multiplex PCR. For the original study's pipeline: Within the assay, amplification of reference gene primers was used to estimate how many nucleated cells each sample contained. To quantify the absolute abundance of each unique TCRbeta CDR3 rearrangement, sequence reads were collapsed and filtered. Productive Simpson clonality was computed per sample as the square root of Simpson's diversity index over productive rearrangements. The clones in this table, taken by TCRdb from immuneACCESS, are in-frame only. Not every clone is retained; where verified, under half of the shortfall comes from an unresolved V gene, and the cause of the rest is unknown. That table is the source of V, J and clone size, and D and trimming were worked out from the DNA. This sample has over 90,000 clones in its table, and roughly 79% of those were observed once. The ten largest account for around 5% of the sample.

Measured from the cysteine to the phenylalanine, the CDR3 is 15 residues long. Only the CDR3 portion is preserved as DNA: 45 bases, with reading frame beginning at the first base. The germline V gene (reference sequence) provides CDR1 MNHNY and CDR2 SVGAGI. V is cut back by 5 bases and J by 4 bases, with 6 bases in the junction unmatched. One collaborating source in Seattle enrolled patients during active infection and followed them longitudinally through the course of disease. Each collaborating institution followed its own protocols to collect whole blood in K2EDTA tubes. Collaborator samples were shipped for TCRbeta analysis as frozen whole blood, isolated PBMCs, or DNA extracted from either sample type.

Sequencing input: peripheral blood. The chain is assembled from TRBV6-6 and TRBJ2-7; TRBD2 agrees with 12 junctional bases. The receptor was isolated from a man older than 75 with COVID-19, enrolled during active disease. The CDR3 here reads CASSNGLAGFYEQYF. The nucleotide sequence reads TGTGCCAGCAGTAATGGACTAGCGGGGTTTTACGAGCAGTACTTC.